This paragraph reports one TCR beta chain. Its antigen is unknown. A single record per CDR3 protein comes from TCRdb applying MiXCR to the reads. The repertoire has 250,000 to 300,000 distinct CDR3 sequences, 20% to 25% of them found once; the top ten carry 15% to 20%. The data stem from a study of T cell repertoires in cytomegalovirus infection. The CDR3 extends over 16 amino acids. V was pared by 3 bases and J by 3 bases, with 18 bases between. The germline V gene encodes CDR1 LNHDA and CDR2 SQIVND (reference sequence). Specimen: cultured PBMCs, collected from culture after CMV antigen stimulation. The sequence was collected from a human donor in good health (CMV status not recorded). Some clones in this sample may be carry-over from other donors' samples. The rearrangement joins TRBV19 to TRBJ2-7; no clear D. The CDR3 DNA reads as TGTGCCAGTAGTATTGGCTCGAGACTTGGGGACTACGAGCAGTACTTC. The encoded protein is CASSIGSRLGDYEQYF.